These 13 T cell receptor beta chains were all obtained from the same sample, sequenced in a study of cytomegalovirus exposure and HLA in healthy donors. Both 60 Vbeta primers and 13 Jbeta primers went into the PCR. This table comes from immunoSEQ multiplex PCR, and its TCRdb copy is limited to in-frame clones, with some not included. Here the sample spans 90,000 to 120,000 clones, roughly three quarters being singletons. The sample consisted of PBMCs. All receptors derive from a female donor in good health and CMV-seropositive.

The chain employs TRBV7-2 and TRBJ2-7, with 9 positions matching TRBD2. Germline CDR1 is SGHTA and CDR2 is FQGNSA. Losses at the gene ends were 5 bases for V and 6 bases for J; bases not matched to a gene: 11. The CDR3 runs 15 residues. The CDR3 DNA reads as TGTGCCAGCAGCGTCGACAGGACTAGCGCCCGCGAGCAGTACTTC. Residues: CASSVDRTSAREQYF.

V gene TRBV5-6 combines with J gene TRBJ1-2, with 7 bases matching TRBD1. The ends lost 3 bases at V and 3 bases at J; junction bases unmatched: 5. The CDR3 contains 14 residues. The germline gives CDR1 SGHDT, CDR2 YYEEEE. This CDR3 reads CASSSSGGYYGYTF. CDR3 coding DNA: TGTGCCAGCAGCTCTTCAGGGGGATACTATGGCTACACCTTC.

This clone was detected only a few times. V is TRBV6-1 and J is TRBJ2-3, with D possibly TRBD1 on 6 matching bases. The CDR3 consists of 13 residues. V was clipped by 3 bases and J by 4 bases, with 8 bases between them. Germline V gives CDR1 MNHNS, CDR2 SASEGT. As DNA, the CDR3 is TGTGCCAGCAGTGAGGGGGCCGCAGATACGCAGTATTTT. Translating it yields CASSEGAADTQYF.

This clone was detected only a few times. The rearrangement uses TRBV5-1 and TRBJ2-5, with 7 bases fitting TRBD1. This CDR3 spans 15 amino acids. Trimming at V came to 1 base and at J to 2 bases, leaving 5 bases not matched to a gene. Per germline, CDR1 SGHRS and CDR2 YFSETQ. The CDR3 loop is CASSLYPGQQETQYF. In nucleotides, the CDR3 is TGCGCCAGCAGCTTGTACCCGGGACAGCAAGAGACCCAGTACTTC.

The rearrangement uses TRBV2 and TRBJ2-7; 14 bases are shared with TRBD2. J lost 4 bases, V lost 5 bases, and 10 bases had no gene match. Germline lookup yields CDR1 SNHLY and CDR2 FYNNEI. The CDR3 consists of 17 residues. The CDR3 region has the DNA TGTGCCAGCAGTCTTTCCGGGACTAGCGGGAGTGAATACGAGCAGTACTTC. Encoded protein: CASSLSGTSGSEYEQYF. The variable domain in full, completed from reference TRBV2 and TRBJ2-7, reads EPEVTQTPSHQVTQMGQEVILRCVPISNHLYFYWYRQILGQKVEFLVSFYNNEISEKSEIFDDQFSVERPDGSNFTLKIRSTKLEDSAMYFCASSLSGTSGSEYEQYFGPGTRLTVT.

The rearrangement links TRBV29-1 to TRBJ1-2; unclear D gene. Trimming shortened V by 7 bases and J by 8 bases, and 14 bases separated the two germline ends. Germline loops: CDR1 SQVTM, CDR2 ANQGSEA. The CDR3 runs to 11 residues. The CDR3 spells CSAPTRRGYTF. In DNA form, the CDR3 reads TGCAGCGCCCCCACACGGAGGGGCTACACCTTC.

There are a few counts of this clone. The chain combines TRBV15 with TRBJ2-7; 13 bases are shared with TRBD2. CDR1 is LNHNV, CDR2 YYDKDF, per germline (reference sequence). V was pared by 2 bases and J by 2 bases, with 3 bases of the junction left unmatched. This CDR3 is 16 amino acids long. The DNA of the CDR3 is TGTGCCACCAGCAGAATGGGACTAGCGGGACCCTACGAGCAGTACTTC. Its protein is CATSRMGLAGPYEQYF.

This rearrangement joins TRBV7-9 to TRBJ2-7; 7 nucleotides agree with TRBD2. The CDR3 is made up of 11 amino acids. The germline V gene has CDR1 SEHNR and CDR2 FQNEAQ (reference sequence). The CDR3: CSVREGGEQYF. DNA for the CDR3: TGTTCCGTTAGGGAGGGAGGCGAGCAGTACTTC.

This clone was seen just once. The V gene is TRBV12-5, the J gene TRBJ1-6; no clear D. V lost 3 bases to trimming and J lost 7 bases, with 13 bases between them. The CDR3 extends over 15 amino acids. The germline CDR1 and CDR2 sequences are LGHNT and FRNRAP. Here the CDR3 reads CASGFSGPGNSPLHF. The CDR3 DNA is TGTGCTAGTGGTTTCTCCGGTCCGGGGAATTCACCCCTCCACTTT.

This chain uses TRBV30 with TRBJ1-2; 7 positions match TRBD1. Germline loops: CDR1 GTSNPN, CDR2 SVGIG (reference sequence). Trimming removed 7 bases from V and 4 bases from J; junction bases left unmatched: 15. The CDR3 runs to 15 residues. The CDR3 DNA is TGTGCCTCAGACAGGGAAGCACGGAGAGGCTATGGCTACACCTTC. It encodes CASDREARRGYGYTF. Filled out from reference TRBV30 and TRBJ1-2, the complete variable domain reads SQTIHQWPATLVQPVGSPLSLECTVEGTSNPNLYWYRQAAGRGLQLLFYSVGIGQISSEVPQNLSASRPQDRQFILSSKKLLLSDSGFYLCASDREARRGYGYTFGSGTRLTVV.

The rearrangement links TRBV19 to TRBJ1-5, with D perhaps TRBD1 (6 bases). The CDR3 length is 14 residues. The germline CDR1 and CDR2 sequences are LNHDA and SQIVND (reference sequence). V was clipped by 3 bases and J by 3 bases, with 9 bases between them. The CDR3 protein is CASSIRGINQPQHF. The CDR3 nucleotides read TGTGCCAGTAGTATCAGGGGTATCAATCAGCCCCAGCATTTT.

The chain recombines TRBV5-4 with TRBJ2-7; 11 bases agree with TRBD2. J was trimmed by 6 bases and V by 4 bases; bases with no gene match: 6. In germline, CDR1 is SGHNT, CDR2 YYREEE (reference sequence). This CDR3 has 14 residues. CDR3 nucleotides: TGTGCCAGCAGCCCCGGGACTAGCGGCGGCGAGCAGTACTTC. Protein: CASSPGTSGGEQYF. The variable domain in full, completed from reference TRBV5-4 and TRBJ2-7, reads ETGVTQSPTHLIKTRGQQVTLRCSSQSGHNTVSWYQQALGQGPQFIFQYYREEENGRGNFPPRFSGLQFPNYSSELNVNALELDDSALYLCASSPGTSGGEQYFGPGTRLTVT.

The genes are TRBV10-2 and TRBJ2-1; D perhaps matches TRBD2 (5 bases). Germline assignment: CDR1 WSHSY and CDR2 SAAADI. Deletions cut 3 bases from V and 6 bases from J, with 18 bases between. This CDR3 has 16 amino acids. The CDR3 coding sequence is TGCGCCAGCAGTGATCACGGGTCCCCCCGGGGCAATGAGCAGTTCTTC. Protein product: CASSDHGSPRGNEQFF.